The next 21 T cell receptor beta chains were all read from a single sample in a study of post-analysis software for immune sequencing data. Study-wide findings and caveats: The five TRBV segments detected at higher frequency in patients than in controls included TRBV5-6, TRBV5-1 and TRBV20-1.

The antigens of these receptors remain unknown. The TCR beta cDNA libraries contained unique molecular identifiers. TCRdb re-analysed the PCR reads in MiXCR, keeping a single row per CDR3 protein. The data contain some 800,000 distinct CDR3 sequences, 40% to 55% of them singletons. Sequenced: blood. The receptors shown here come from a girl aged 5 to 17 with multiple sclerosis.

The table lists this clonotype with a few counts. The chain carries TRBV6-2 or TRBV6-3 and TRBJ2-7; 7 positions match TRBD2. The length of the CDR3 is 13 residues. Germline V gene sequence: CDR1 MNHEY, CDR2 SVGEGT. The trim removed 2 bases at V and 6 bases at J, leaving 4 bases unmatched. CDR3 sequence (DNA): TGTGCCAGCAGTTACGGGGGGGAACGCGAGCAGTACTTC. Translating it yields CASSYGGEREQYF.

The table lists this clonotype with a few counts. J is TRBJ2-7 and V is TRBV27, with 7 positions matching TRBD2. CDR1 and CDR2 (germline): MNHEY, SMNVEV (reference sequence). This CDR3 comprises 16 residues. With V trimmed by 0 bases and J by 0 bases, 5 bases remained unmatched. This CDR3 is CASSLSAGESSYEQYF. The DNA of the CDR3 is TGTGCCAGCAGTTTATCGGCGGGGGAAAGCTCCTACGAGCAGTACTTC.

The V call is TRBV28, the J call TRBJ2-5, with D perhaps matching TRBD1 (5 bases). The CDR3 is made up of 11 amino acids. The V gene lost 4 bases and the J gene lost 13 bases, with 13 bases spanning the gap. Germline V gene sequence: CDR1 MDHEN, CDR2 SYDVKM. The DNA for the CDR3 is TGTGCCAGCAGTTCTCAGGGTGTACCGTACTTC. Protein: CASSSQGVPYF.

The chain has TRBV6-5 and TRBJ2-5, with TRBD2 identical over 8 bases. The length of the CDR3 is 14 residues. V lost 1 base, J lost 3 bases, and 1 base stayed unmatched. In germline, CDR1 is MNHEY, CDR2 SVGAGI. This chain's CDR3 is CASSYWTSKETQYF. Written as DNA, the CDR3 is TGTGCCAGCAGTTACTGGACTAGCAAAGAGACCCAGTACTTC.

This chain joins TRBV20-1 and TRBJ2-1; no reliable D call. Germline CDR1 DFQATT, CDR2 SNEGSKA (reference sequence). CDR3 length: 10 residues. V lost 5 bases, J lost 8 bases, and 7 bases lay in between. The CDR3 DNA sequence: TGCAGTGCTTTAGGCGATGAGCAGTTCTTC. Translated: CSALGDEQFF.

This clonotype has only a few counts. The rearrangement joins TRBV12-3 or TRBV12-4 to TRBJ1-2; D not resolved. The CDR3 is made up of 14 amino acids. The V and J ends lost 0 bases and 8 bases respectively, with 13 bases between them. The CDR3 sequence is CASSLAGGSGGYTF. CDR3 coding DNA: TGTGCCAGCAGTTTAGCCGGCGGGTCGGGAGGCTACACCTTC.

The V call is TRBV20-1, the J call TRBJ2-7; tentatively, D is TRBD2 (7 bases). V lost 1 base to trimming and J lost 3 bases, with 19 bases between them. The CDR3 extends over 16 amino acids. The germline V gene has CDR1 DFQATT and CDR2 SNEGSKA (reference sequence). The chain's CDR3 is CSARGAAGASGYEQYF. CDR3 nucleotides: TGCAGTGCTAGAGGGGCGGCGGGGGCGTCCGGCTACGAGCAGTACTTC.

The chain couples TRBV27 to TRBJ1-6; D remains ambiguous. CDR1 is MNHEY, CDR2 SMNVEV, per germline (reference sequence). V lost 4 bases and J 8 bases, leaving 6 bases between the germline ends. This CDR3 is 12 amino acids long. The CDR3 loop reads CASSYGDSPLHF. The CDR3 DNA follows: TGTGCCAGCAGTTACGGTGATTCACCCCTCCACTTT.

V is TRBV12-3 or TRBV12-4 and J is TRBJ2-7; 10 bases map to TRBD2. The last part of the DNA fits TRBJ2-5 better; the J call may be wrong. The CDR3 sequence is 15 residues long. The CDR3 spells CASSRGTSVWETQYF. CDR3 DNA sequence: TGTGCCAGCAGCCGCGGGACTAGCGTCTGGGAGACCCAGTACTTC.

The rearrangement links TRBV29-1 to TRBJ1-1, with D tentatively TRBD1 (6 bases). Trimming pared 6 bases from V and 1 base from J, leaving 12 bases between. CDR1 and CDR2 from the germline V gene are SQVTM and ANQGSEA. CDR3 length: 13 amino acids. The CDR3 here is CSVQGGGNTEAFF. The CDR3 nucleotides are TGCAGCGTCCAGGGAGGGGGGAACACTGAAGCTTTCTTT.

This clonotype was picked up one time. The V call is TRBV29-1, the J call TRBJ2-7; 11 bases agree with TRBD1. Judging by the DNA end, TRBJ2-5 fits better; the J call may be wrong. The CDR3 covers 15 residues. The germline gives CDR1 SQVTM, CDR2 ANQGSEA. CDR3 in DNA: TGCAGCGTTGAAGGCACCGGGACAGGGGGTGCGACCCAGTACTTC. This sequence encodes CSVEGTGTGGATQYF.

The chain couples TRBV25-1 to TRBJ2-4; D may be TRBD1 or TRBD2 (5 bases each). The closer fit of TRBJ2-7 to the DNA end suggests the J call may be wrong. The CDR3 is made up of 14 amino acids. Germline V gene data show CDR1 as MGHDK and CDR2 as SYGVNS. The CDR3 DNA reads TGTGCCACCCCTCGGGACGCAGAGGCCTACGAGCAGTACTTC. Translating gives CATPRDAEAYEQYF.

The chain combines TRBV6-5 with TRBJ2-7; D may be TRBD2 (6 bases). In germline, CDR1 is MNHEY, CDR2 SVGAGI. V was clipped by 5 bases and J by 3 bases, with 17 bases between them. This CDR3 contains 15 residues. CDR3 DNA: TGTGCCAGCAGTCGCCTATCGGGGGTGGACTACGAGCAGTACTTC. The encoded protein is CASSRLSGVDYEQYF.

The sample holds a few counts of this clonotype. V is TRBV11-2 and J is TRBJ1-2; a possible D gene is TRBD1 (5 bases). Germline V gene data show CDR1 as SGHAT and CDR2 as FQNNGV. The V and J ends lost 0 bases and 7 bases respectively, with 18 bases between them. The CDR3 has 16 amino acids. In DNA, the CDR3 is TGTGCCAGCAGCTTAGACCGGGGGTCAAGACTAAGTGGCTACACCTTC. Translated, it gives CASSLDRGSRLSGYTF.

This clonotype was detected a few times. The chain is built from TRBV7-9 and TRBJ2-1, with TRBD1 matching 9 bases. Germline V lookup: CDR1 SEHNR, CDR2 FQNEAQ (reference sequence). The V gene end was trimmed by 5 bases and the J gene end by 8 bases; junction bases not matched to a gene: 10. This CDR3 is 15 amino acids long. The CDR3 region is CASSTGQGKWDEQFF. Written as DNA, the CDR3 is TGTGCCAGCAGCACCGGACAGGGGAAGTGGGATGAGCAGTTCTTC.

The chain uses TRBV5-1 and TRBJ2-4, with D tentatively TRBD1 or TRBD2 (6 bases each). Trimming pared 5 bases from V and 1 base from J, leaving 16 bases between. The germline gives CDR1 SGHRS, CDR2 YFSETQ. This CDR3 is 16 amino acids long. CDR3 region: CASRISGGEAKNIQYF. CDR3 nucleotides: TGCGCCAGCAGAATTTCCGGGGGCGAGGCCAAAAACATTCAGTACTTC. Complete variable domain (other parts from reference TRBV5-1 and TRBJ2-4): KAGVTQTPRYLIKTRGQQVTLSCSPISGHRSVSWYQQTPGQGLQFLFEYFSETQRNKGNFPGRFSGRQFSNSRSEMNVSTLELGDSALYLCASRISGGEAKNIQYFGAGTRLSVL.

The chain combines TRBV6-2 or TRBV6-3 with TRBJ1-2; no clear D gene. Germline values: CDR1 MNHEY, CDR2 SVGEGT. The CDR3 is 13 residues long. The V end was cut by 2 bases, the J end by 3 bases, with 7 bases between. The chain's CDR3 is CASSYHEDYGYTF. CDR3 DNA sequence: TGTGCCAGCAGTTACCATGAGGACTATGGCTACACCTTC.

This clonotype has more than one count but fewer than ten. This chain connects TRBV20-1 to TRBJ2-1; 13 nucleotides agree with TRBD2. Germline CDR1 is DFQATT and CDR2 is SNEGSKA (reference sequence). CDR3 size: 14 residues. Trimming at V came to 6 bases and at J to 4 bases, leaving 3 bases not matched to a gene. The CDR3 protein is CSATSGREYNEQFF. The DNA for the CDR3 is TGCAGTGCCACTAGCGGGAGGGAATACAATGAGCAGTTCTTC.

This chain links TRBV12-3 or TRBV12-4 with TRBJ1-2, with D possibly matching TRBD1 (6 bases). The V end lost 1 base, the J end lost 4 bases, and 10 bases lay between the germline ends. CDR3 length: 14 amino acids. The CDR3 is CASSLDREGYGYTF. The CDR3 region has the DNA TGTGCCAGCAGTTTAGACAGGGAGGGCTATGGCTACACCTTC.

The chain combines TRBV29-1 with TRBJ2-7; TRBD2 aligns across 12 bases. The J segment lost 2 bases and the V segment lost 5 bases, leaving 1 base of the junction unmatched. From germline, CDR1 is SQVTM and CDR2 ANQGSEA. The CDR3 length is 13 residues. This CDR3 is CSVLAGGTYEQYF. The CDR3 DNA reads TGCAGCGTTCTAGCGGGAGGGACCTACGAGCAGTACTTC.

Details on this clonotype: The junction differs from germline at one of its ends, possibly a read error. V is TRBV7-3 and J is TRBJ2-1; 7 bases match TRBD1. Germline-derived CDR1 and CDR2 are SGHTA and FQGTGA. The CDR3 sequence is 17 residues long. CDR3 sequence reads: CASSPQGGRVLYDEQFF. The DNA for the CDR3 is TGTGCCAGCAGCCCCCAAGGGGGCAGAGTTCTCTACGATGAGCAGTTCTTC.